A single sample gave rise to the 28 T cell receptor beta chains below, sequenced in a study of blood T cell repertoires in COVID-19. Measured with immunoSEQ multiplex PCR; TCRdb has only the in-frame clones, and not every one. The sample lists about 40,000 clones, about four fifths seen once, with about 14% in the top ten. Sequenced: peripheral blood. The receptors were sampled from a man aged 50 to 60 with active or convalescent COVID-19.

This rearrangement joins TRBV11-2 to TRBJ2-7, with 11 bases fitting TRBD1. The germline V gene has CDR1 SGHAT and CDR2 FQNNGV. Trimming cost V 0 bases and J 3 bases; bases outside gene matches: 1. CDR3 length equals 15 residues. The CDR3 DNA is TGTGCCAGCAGCTTAGAAGGGACAGGGGGCTACGAGCAGTACTTC. Translation: CASSLEGTGGYEQYF.

As concerns this clone: This could be a read error, since a much larger clone is one nucleotide away. This CDR3 is also generated by other DNA sequences in the sample. The chain carries TRBV2 and TRBJ1-6; perhaps TRBD1 as D (6 bases). The germline gives CDR1 SNHLY, CDR2 FYNNEI. The CDR3 length is 14 residues. Trimming pared 7 bases from V and 6 bases from J, leaving 13 bases between. CDR3 in amino acids: CASMRTVGNSPLHF. For the CDR3, the DNA is TGTGCCAGCATGAGGACAGTCGGTAATTCACCCCTCCACTTT.

This chain connects TRBV15 to TRBJ1-3, with 7 bases aligning to TRBD1. There are 15 residues in the CDR3. The J segment lost 2 bases and the V segment lost 1 base, leaving 2 bases of the junction unmatched. The germline CDR1 and CDR2 sequences are LNHNV and YYDKDF (reference sequence). The CDR3 here is CATSRGGQAGNTIYF. In DNA form, the CDR3 reads TGTGCCACCAGCAGAGGAGGACAGGCTGGAAACACCATATATTTT.

The rearrangement uses TRBV2 and TRBJ1-6; TRBD1 might be the D (5 bases). With 9 bases removed from V and 6 bases from J, the gap between germline ends came to 6 bases. CDR1 is SNHLY and CDR2 is FYNNEI in the germline V gene. The CDR3 runs to 11 residues. CDR3 loop: CARGGNSPLHF. The DNA of the CDR3 is TGTGCCAGGGGGGGTAATTCACCCCTCCACTTT.

This clone appeared a single time. The chain is built from TRBV2 and TRBJ2-1; 8 bases align to TRBD2. Germline trimming cut 6 bases from V and 9 bases from J; bases unmatched to any gene: 13. The germline gives CDR1 SNHLY, CDR2 FYNNEI. This CDR3 contains 15 residues. For the CDR3, the DNA is TGTGCCAGCAGCGTCGGGACTAGGGGTACAATTGAGCAGTTCTTC. It encodes CASSVGTRGTIEQFF.

This clone was seen a handful of times. This chain connects TRBV16 to TRBJ2-3; 7 bases agree with TRBD2. The V gene's germline CDR1 is KGHSY and CDR2 FQNENV. The CDR3 runs to 18 residues. V lost 0 bases to trimming and J lost 2 bases; unmatched junction nucleotides: 11. CDR3 region: CASSQSGWERGNTDTQYF. For the CDR3, the DNA is TGTGCCAGCAGCCAATCGGGATGGGAGCGGGGCAACACAGATACGCAGTATTTT.

This clone was detected only a few times. The chain carries TRBV3-1 (or the pseudogene TRBV3-2) and TRBJ1-1; maybe TRBD1 (6 bases). The germline CDR1 and CDR2 sequences are LGHDT and YNNKEL (reference sequence). V shed 2 bases and J shed 3 bases, with 7 bases lying between them. The CDR3 is 13 residues long. CDR3 coding DNA: TGTGCCAGCAGCCAAAGGGGGTACACTGAAGCTTTCTTT. Amino acids: CASSQRGYTEAFF.

This rearrangement joins TRBV28 to TRBJ1-4, with 8 bases lining up with TRBD1. After removal of 4 bases from V and 8 bases from J, the junction contained 9 bases not matched to a gene. Germline V gene lookup returns CDR1 MDHEN and CDR2 SYDVKM. CDR3 size: 15 residues. CDR3 region: CASSSPSTGGEKLFF. The CDR3 DNA is TGTGCCAGCAGTTCCCCTAGCACAGGGGGGGAAAAACTGTTTTTT.

The chain uses TRBV5-1 and TRBJ1-1; possibly TRBD1 for D (6 bases). There are 15 residues in the CDR3. The germline V gene has CDR1 SGHRS and CDR2 YFSETQ. Trimming pared 5 bases from V and 2 bases from J, leaving 16 bases between. CDR3 in DNA: TGCGCCAGCAGGAATCAGGGGCTAGTAAACACTGAAGCTTTCTTT. This encodes CASRNQGLVNTEAFF.

This clone has more than one count but fewer than ten. This chain uses TRBV15 with TRBJ1-1; D may be TRBD1 (5 bases). V was cut by 1 base and J by 0 bases, with 24 bases left in between. The CDR3 totals 20 residues. In germline, CDR1 is LNHNV, CDR2 YYDKDF (reference sequence). The CDR3 spells CATSRGVEQAFSYMNTEAFF. CDR3 nucleotide sequence: TGTGCCACCAGCAGAGGGGTCGAACAGGCTTTTAGTTACATGAACACTGAAGCTTTCTTT.

The chain has TRBV3-1 (or the pseudogene TRBV3-2) and TRBJ2-1; 7 nucleotides agree with TRBD1. Trimming took 5 bases from V and 2 from J; bases not matched to a gene: 6. This CDR3 is built from 15 residues. Germline V lookup: CDR1 LGHDT, CDR2 YNNKEL (reference sequence). The CDR3 is CASSNPTGTYNEQFF. The CDR3 DNA follows: TGTGCCAGCAGCAACCCGACAGGGACCTACAATGAGCAGTTCTTC.

The gene calls are TRBV7-9 and TRBJ2-3, with a tentative D call TRBD2 (6 bases). Trimming took off 2 bases at V and 5 bases at J, with 14 bases between the two ends. Per germline, CDR1 SEHNR and CDR2 FQNEAQ (reference sequence). The CDR3 consists of 15 residues. The CDR3 spells CASSLNSGGVDTQYF. The CDR3 bases are TGTGCCAGCAGCTTAAATAGCGGAGGTGTAGATACGCAGTATTTT.

The chain links TRBV9 to TRBJ1-5; no definite D call. Trimming removed 0 bases at V and 6 bases at J, with 10 bases between. Germline assignment: CDR1 SGDLS and CDR2 YYNGEE. This CDR3 has 14 amino acids. The CDR3 is CASSVGSGAQPQHF. The CDR3 nucleotides are TGTGCCAGCAGCGTAGGGTCCGGAGCTCAGCCCCAGCATTTT.

This clone was recorded a few times. The J gene is TRBJ1-6, the V gene TRBV5-6; D is unresolved. Per germline, CDR1 SGHDT and CDR2 YYEEEE. This CDR3 comprises 12 residues. Trimming removed 4 bases from V and 9 bases from J, with 8 bases in between. The CDR3 is CASSLAFSPLHF. The CDR3, as DNA: TGTGCCAGCAGCCTGGCCTTTTCACCCCTCCACTTT. The whole variable domain, remainder taken from reference TRBV5-6 and TRBJ1-6, is DAGVTQSPTHLIKTRGQQVTLRCSPKSGHDTVSWYQQALGQGPQFIFQYYEEEERQRGNFPDRFSGHQFPNYSSELNVNALLLGDSALYLCASSLAFSPLHFGNGTRLTVT.

The V and J genes are TRBV19 and TRBJ1-2; 7 bases are a match to TRBD1. Germline V gene data show CDR1 as LNHDA and CDR2 as SQIVND (reference sequence). V lost 4 bases and J lost 3; bases outside the gene matches: 8. There are 15 residues in the CDR3. CDR3 residues: CASSRTPTGDYGYTF. The CDR3 nucleotides read TGTGCCAGTAGTAGGACGCCAACAGGGGACTATGGCTACACCTTC.

For the CDR3, the DNA is TGTGCCAGCAGTTACTCCTCGCGGGGGACCTACAATGAGCAGTTCTTC. This encodes CASSYSSRGTYNEQFF. This rearrangement joins TRBV6-2 or TRBV6-3 to TRBJ2-1, with TRBD2 identical over 7 bases. This CDR3 region has 16 residues. In germline, CDR1 is MNHEY, CDR2 SVGEGT. J was trimmed by 2 bases and V by 0 bases; bases with no gene match: 4.

This chain joins TRBV19 and TRBJ2-1, with D maybe TRBD2 (5 bases). V was cut by 8 bases and J by 10 bases, with 15 bases left in between. The CDR3 contains 12 residues. The germline gives CDR1 LNHDA, CDR2 SQIVND (reference sequence). The CDR3 coding sequence is TGTGCCAGTGCCGGTCGGGGTCCCGAGCAGTTCTTC. Residues: CASAGRGPEQFF.

Written as DNA, the CDR3 is TGTGCCTGGAGGGTAGGACAATTGAACACTGAAGCTTTCTTT. Translating it yields CAWRVGQLNTEAFF. The rearrangement joins TRBV30 to TRBJ1-1; D is possibly TRBD1 (5 bases). CDR3 length: 14 amino acids. Germline V gene sequence: CDR1 GTSNPN, CDR2 SVGIG (reference sequence). Trimming stripped 3 bases from V and 0 bases from J, with 11 bases between.

The rearrangement links TRBV6-6 to TRBJ1-2, with D tentatively TRBD1 (6 bases). The CDR3 has 13 amino acids. V lost 9 bases to trimming and J lost 4 bases, with 15 bases between them. CDR1 and CDR2 from the germline V gene are MNHNY and SVGAGI (reference sequence). CDR3 amino acids: CASTGTLPYGYTF. The CDR3 nucleotides are TGTGCCAGTACAGGGACCCTTCCCTATGGCTACACCTTC.

V gene TRBV19 combines with J gene TRBJ2-5, with 8 bases matching TRBD2. V gave up 8 bases and J gave up 2 bases; unmatched junction bases: 7. The V gene's germline CDR1 is LNHDA and CDR2 SQIVND (reference sequence). CDR3 length: 14 residues. The CDR3 here is CASGSGGHQETQYF. CDR3 bases: TGTGCCAGTGGGAGCGGGGGTCATCAAGAGACCCAGTACTTC.

The chain combines TRBV6-6 with TRBJ2-3, with D possibly matching TRBD1 (5 bases). CDR3 length equals 14 residues. Germline-derived CDR1 and CDR2 are MNHNY and SVGAGI (reference sequence). V dropped 7 bases and J dropped 0 bases, with 11 bases sitting between them. The CDR3 protein is CASTGAASTDTQYF. As DNA, the CDR3 is TGTGCCAGCACTGGGGCGGCTAGCACAGATACGCAGTATTTT.

The genes are TRBV4-1 and TRBJ1-2, with D unclear. The CDR3 spans 14 residues. The germline V gene has CDR1 MGHRA and CDR2 YSYEKL. V was shortened by 0 bases and J by 2 bases, with 7 bases between the two germline ends. The DNA for the CDR3 is TGCGCCAGCAGCCAAGAAAACCTAAACTATGGCTACACCTTC. Its translation: CASSQENLNYGYTF.

This chain uses TRBV10-1 with TRBJ1-1; D is unclear. The CDR3 loop spans 13 amino acids. Germline V gene sequence: CDR1 WNHNN, CDR2 SYGVQD (reference sequence). Between the trimmed V and J ends, which lost 6 bases and 6 bases, there was a span of 14 bases. The DNA for the CDR3 is TGCGCCAGCAGGCCCGAGAGGGATGCTGAAGCTTTCTTT. It translates to CASRPERDAEAFF.

The chain employs TRBV18 and TRBJ2-3; D call uncertain. The CDR3 runs to 15 residues. Trimming stripped 2 bases from V and 5 bases from J, with 14 bases between. Germline assignment: CDR1 KGHSH and CDR2 LQKENI. CDR3 DNA: TGTGCCAGCTCACCAGAAGGCTCCTCGGGAGATACGCAGTATTTT. Translated: CASSPEGSSGDTQYF.

This chain links TRBV7-3 with TRBJ2-7; tentatively, D is TRBD2 (7 bases). Between the trimmed V and J ends, which lost 5 bases and 5 bases, there was a span of 22 bases. The CDR3 covers 16 residues. Germline CDR1 reads SGHTA; CDR2 reads FQGTGA. CDR3 bases: TGTGCCAGCAGCCCGACGGCCAGGGGAGGGTTACACGAGCAGTACTTC. The encoded protein is CASSPTARGGLHEQYF.

J is TRBJ1-2 and V is TRBV3-1 (or the pseudogene TRBV3-2); D is perhaps TRBD1 (5 bases). V was cut by 6 bases and J by 3 bases, with 11 bases left in between. Germline CDR1 is LGHDT and CDR2 is YNNKEL (reference sequence). This CDR3 has 13 amino acids. The DNA of the CDR3 is TGTGCCAGCAGTGCAGGGCCGTACTATGGCTACACCTTC. This codes for CASSAGPYYGYTF.

The chain uses TRBV7-9 and TRBJ1-2, with 8 bases that match TRBD1. This CDR3 region has 13 residues. Germline V gene lookup returns CDR1 SEHNR and CDR2 FQNEAQ (reference sequence). J gave up 12 bases and V 2 bases, and 8 bases lay outside the gene matches. Written as DNA, the CDR3 is TGTGCCAGCAGCTTAAGGACAGGGAGAGGCAACACCTTC. Translated, it gives CASSLRTGRGNTF.

This chain uses TRBV4-1 with TRBJ1-3, with unresolved D. CDR3 size: 13 residues. With 1 base removed from V and 2 bases from J, the gap between germline ends came to 3 bases. From germline, CDR1 is MGHRA and CDR2 YSYEKL. The CDR3 spells CASSQVTGNTIYF. The CDR3, as DNA: TGCGCCAGCAGCCAAGTAACTGGAAACACCATATATTTT.